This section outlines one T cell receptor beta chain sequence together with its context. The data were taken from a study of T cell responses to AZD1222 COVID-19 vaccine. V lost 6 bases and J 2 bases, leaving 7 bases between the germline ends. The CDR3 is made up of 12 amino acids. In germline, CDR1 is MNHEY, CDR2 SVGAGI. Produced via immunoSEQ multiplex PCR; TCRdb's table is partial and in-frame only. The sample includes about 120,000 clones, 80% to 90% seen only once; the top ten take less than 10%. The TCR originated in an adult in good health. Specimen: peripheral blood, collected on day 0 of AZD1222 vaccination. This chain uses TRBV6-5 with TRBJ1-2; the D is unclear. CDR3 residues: CASSAVNYGYTF. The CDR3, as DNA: TGTGCCAGCAGCGCAGTGAACTATGGCTACACCTTC.